The rows below give T cell receptor beta chains drawn from one sample of a study of cytomegalovirus exposure and HLA in healthy donors. Some clones are missing from TCRdb's copy, which holds only in-frame ones; the method was immunoSEQ multiplex PCR. In the table there are fewer than 90,000 clones, about four fifths of which are singletons. Material for sequencing was PBMCs. These receptors originate from a woman between 18 and 30 years old in good health and CMV-seropositive. Each CDR3 is given with its conserved first and last residue. D genes are given only for firm matches. A clone size is listed for some rows: how often the clone was seen (once, few, many), or a class if it is expanded.

clone size	V gene	D gene	J gene	CDR3 DNA	CDR3 protein
-	TRBV30	-	TRBJ1-1	TGTGCCTGGAGTGTTCTGAGGGTGCGGGCTGAAGCTTTCTTT	CAWSVLRVRAEAFF
-	TRBV7-9	-	TRBJ2-1	TGTGCCAGCAGCTTAGCCCTGGGGCACAATGAGCAGTTCTTC	CASSLALGHNEQFF
-	TRBV10-3	TRBD1	TRBJ1-1	TGTGCCATCAGCGCCGGGGACAGGGAGAACACTGAAGCTTTCTTT	CAISAGDRENTEAFF
-	TRBV4-1	-	TRBJ2-2	TGCGCCAGCAGCCAAGTAAGGGGGTCGAACACCGGGGAGCTGTTTTTT	CASSQVRGSNTGELFF
-	TRBV4-3	TRBD2	TRBJ2-1	TGCGCCAGCAGCCAAGGTAGCGGGGGACCCAATGAGCAGTTCTTC	CASSQGSGGPNEQFF
-	TRBV5-1	TRBD2	TRBJ2-5	TGCGCCAGCACCAGACTAGCGGGGGAAGAGACCCAGTACTTC	CASTRLAGEETQYF
-	TRBV7-9	-	TRBJ1-1	TGTGCCAGCAGCTCAACAGAAATGAACACTGAAGCTTTCTTT	CASSSTEMNTEAFF
-	TRBV15	TRBD1	TRBJ1-5	TGTGCCACCAGCAGGGTCGGGACAGGGGAACATCAGCCCCAGCATTTT	CATSRVGTGEHQPQHF
-	TRBV4-3	-	TRBJ1-2	TGCGCCAGCAGCCAAGTTGGACAGAATTTGGGAGGCTACACCTTC	CASSQVGQNLGGYTF
-	TRBV11-2	-	TRBJ1-2	TGTGCCAGCAGCCGGGGGAAGTCGGTATATGGCTACACCTTC	CASSRGKSVYGYTF
-	TRBV5-1	-	TRBJ2-7	TGCGCCAGCAGCGTTGGTGGGGGCAACTCCTACGAGCAGTACTTC	CASSVGGGNSYEQYF
-	TRBV5-1	-	TRBJ2-2	TGCGCCAGCAGCTTGCAACCGGCTGGGGGCCCCGGGGAGCTGTTTTTT	CASSLQPAGGPGELFF
-	TRBV7-9	-	TRBJ1-2	TGTGCCAGCGGTGCAGCGGGAATCTATGGCTACACCTTC	CASGAAGIYGYTF
-	TRBV2	TRBD2	TRBJ2-1	TGTGCCAGCAGTGAAAGGGCTAGCGGGGGGGCCAGTGAGCAGTTCTTC	CASSERASGGASEQFF
-	TRBV5-4	TRBD1	TRBJ2-3	TGTGCCAGCAGCTTGGCCAGGGGGAGCACAGATACGCAGTATTTT	CASSLARGSTDTQYF
-	TRBV2	TRBD2	TRBJ2-3	TGTGCCAGCAGGCTGACGCGGGGGAGCACAGATACGCAGTATTTT	CASRLTRGSTDTQYF
few	TRBV7-2	-	TRBJ2-2	TGTGCCAGCAGCTCCCTCCAGGCCCGGAACACCGGGGAGCTGTTTTTT	CASSSLQARNTGELFF
-	TRBV11-2	-	TRBJ1-5	TGTGCCAGCAGCTTAGGGTCTTCGGGAGGAAGCAATCAGCCCCAGCATTTT	CASSLGSSGGSNQPQHF
-	TRBV9	-	TRBJ2-3	TGTGCCAGCAGCGCAGCGTCCCCCCAAACTATGGTAGATACGCAGTATTTT	CASSAASPQTMVDTQYF
-	TRBV10-3	-	TRBJ2-2	TGTGCCATGACTAGACACGCCGGGGAGCTGTTTTTT	CAMTRHAGELFF
few	TRBV7-8	TRBD2	TRBJ2-1	TGTGCCAGCAGCCTAGGGACTAGCGGGCAGGGTGAGCAGTTCTTC	CASSLGTSGQGEQFF
-	TRBV27	-	TRBJ1-1	TGTGCCAGCAGTTTACGGGGTCGTAACACTGAAGCTTTCTTT	CASSLRGRNTEAFF
-	TRBV7-9	TRBD1	TRBJ1-5	TGTGCCAGCAGCGACAGGGTAGGCCAGCCCCAGCATTTT	CASSDRVGQPQHF
few	TRBV7-7	-	TRBJ2-2	TGTGCCAGCAGCTCACAGGGCGGCACCGGGGAGCTGTTTTTT	CASSSQGGTGELFF
-	TRBV6-1	TRBD1	TRBJ2-7	TGTGCCAGCAGTGAAGGACAGGGGCCCTCGAACGAGCAGTACTTC	CASSEGQGPSNEQYF
few	TRBV7-7	-	TRBJ2-2	TGTGCCAGCAGCTTAGAGGGGTTGGACACCGGGGAGCTGTTTTTT	CASSLEGLDTGELFF